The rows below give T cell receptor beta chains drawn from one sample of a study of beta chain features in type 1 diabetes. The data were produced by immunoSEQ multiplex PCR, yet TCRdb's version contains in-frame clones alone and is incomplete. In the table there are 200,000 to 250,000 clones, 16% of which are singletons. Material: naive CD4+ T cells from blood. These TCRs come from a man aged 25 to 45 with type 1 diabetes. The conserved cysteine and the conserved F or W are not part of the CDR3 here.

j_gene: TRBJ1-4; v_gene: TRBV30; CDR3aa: AWRRVATNEKLF
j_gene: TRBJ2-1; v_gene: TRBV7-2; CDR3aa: ASSLSAGVYNEQF
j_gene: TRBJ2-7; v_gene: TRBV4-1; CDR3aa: ASSQETPLRWEQY
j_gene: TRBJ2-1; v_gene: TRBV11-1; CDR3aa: ASSVTELNYNEQF
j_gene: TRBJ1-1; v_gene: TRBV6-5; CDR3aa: ASRQTVNTEAF
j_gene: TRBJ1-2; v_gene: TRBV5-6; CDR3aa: ASSFRDSYGYT
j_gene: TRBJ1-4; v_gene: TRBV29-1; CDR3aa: SVYQAHEKLF
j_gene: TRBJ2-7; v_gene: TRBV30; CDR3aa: AWSTLDGNSYEQY
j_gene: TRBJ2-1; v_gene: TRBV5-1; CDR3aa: ASSGHRGDYNEQF
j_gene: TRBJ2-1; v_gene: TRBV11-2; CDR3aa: ASSLGGSGSYNEQF
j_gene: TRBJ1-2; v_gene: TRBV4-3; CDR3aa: ASSQAPAQNYGYT